Each of the 9 T cell receptor beta chains below was sequenced from the same sample in a study of blood T cell repertoires in COVID-19. TCRdb keeps only in-frame clones here, not all; method: immunoSEQ multiplex PCR. This sample has 200,000 to 250,000 clones, with roughly four fifths found just once. The source material was PBMCs or T cells enriched from blood (not recorded which). Receptors originate from a man in his 60s who had recovered from COVID-19.

The gene calls are TRBV6-6 and TRBJ2-1; 10 nucleotides align to TRBD2. V lost 8 bases to trimming and J lost 4 bases; unmatched junction nucleotides: 8. The CDR3 spans 15 residues. Germline CDR1 and CDR2: MNHNY and SVGAGI (reference sequence). DNA of the CDR3: TGTGCCAGCCAAGCGGGGGGGCCGAGGTACAATGAGCAGTTCTTC. Protein: CASQAGGPRYNEQFF.

The chain employs TRBV11-2 and TRBJ2-7; the D is unclear. CDR3 length equals 11 residues. From germline, CDR1 is SGHAT and CDR2 FQNNGV. V lost 4 bases to trimming and J lost 9 bases, with 10 bases between them. The CDR3 protein is CASSSDLWQYF. Here the CDR3 DNA reads TGTGCCAGCAGCTCAGACCTCTGGCAGTACTTC.

The sample holds one count of this clone. The chain links TRBV10-1 to TRBJ2-6; D uncertain. Trimming took 8 bases from V and 4 from J, leaving 9 bases between them. The CDR3 is made up of 13 amino acids. Germline V CDR1 and CDR2: WNHNN, SYGVQD (reference sequence). The CDR3 DNA is TGCGCCAGCGCTACTGCCGGGGCCAACGTCCTGACTTTC. Translated, it gives CASATAGANVLTF.

The chain uses TRBV19 and TRBJ2-1; 7 bases align to TRBD1. Germline CDR1 is LNHDA and CDR2 is SQIVND (reference sequence). The CDR3 is 15 amino acids. Trimming cost V 5 bases and J 7 bases; bases outside gene matches: 11. CDR3 coding DNA: TGTGCCAGTAGTCTTCCGGGACAGCCTAGTAATGAGCAGTTCTTC. This translates into CASSLPGQPSNEQFF.

The chain carries TRBV10-3 and TRBJ1-5; D is unresolved. V gave up 3 bases and J gave up 5 bases, with 8 bases separating them. Germline V lookup: CDR1 ENHRY, CDR2 SYGVKD. This CDR3 has 13 residues. The CDR3 loop is CAISDKEYQPQHF. DNA for the CDR3: TGTGCCATCAGTGACAAGGAGTATCAGCCCCAGCATTTT.

The chain employs TRBV4-3 and TRBJ1-2; 8 nucleotides line up with TRBD1. CDR1 is LGHNA and CDR2 is YSLEER in the germline V gene. There are 13 residues in the CDR3. V lost 9 bases and J lost 7; bases outside the gene matches: 10. The CDR3 DNA reads as TGCGCCAGTAGACCGGGACAGGAGGCTGGCTACACCTTC. It yields the protein CASRPGQEAGYTF.

The genes are TRBV19 and TRBJ2-4; D perhaps matches TRBD2 (6 bases). Germline V gives CDR1 LNHDA, CDR2 SQIVND (reference sequence). CDR3 length: 15 residues. V was pared by 3 bases and J by 1 base, with 10 bases between. CDR3 DNA sequence: TGTGCCAGTAGTATTGGCGGGGCCGCCAAAAACATTCAGTACTTC. This encodes CASSIGGAAKNIQYF.

This chain links TRBV29-1 with TRBJ1-1, with 7 nucleotides matching TRBD1. V trimming: 6 bases; J trimming: 7 bases; junction bases outside the gene matches: 5. CDR1 and CDR2 from the germline V gene are SQVTM and ANQGSEA. This CDR3 is 11 amino acids long. The CDR3 coding sequence is TGCAGCGTGCGTAGGACAGGTGAAGCTTTCTTT. This encodes CSVRRTGEAFF.

The CDR3 reads CSVAGQSATNEKLFF. In nucleotides, the CDR3 is TGCAGCGTGGCGGGGCAGTCTGCAACTAATGAAAAACTGTTTTTT. The genes are TRBV29-1 and TRBJ1-4; tentative D call: TRBD1 (5 bases). Germline V gives CDR1 SQVTM, CDR2 ANQGSEA. Deletions cut 6 bases from V and 0 bases from J, with 14 bases between. This CDR3 region has 15 residues.